This T cell receptor (beta chain) was sequenced during a study of blood T cell repertoires in COVID-19. Assay: immunoSEQ multiplex PCR; the TCRdb copy retains only in-frame clones and omits some. The data show a few hundred thousand clones, 85% to 90% seen once. This CDR3 is 15 amino acids long. The V gene end was trimmed by 1 base and the J gene end by 1 base; junction bases not matched to a gene: 1. CDR1 and CDR2 (germline): KGHSH, LQKENI. Sequences were obtained from peripheral blood. This sequence was found in a man aged 60-69 years with acute or convalescent COVID-19. The chain recombines TRBV18 with TRBJ1-5, with 7 bases aligning to TRBD1. CDR3 nucleotide sequence: TGTGCCAGCTCACCACAGGGGGCGAGCAATCAGCCCCAGCATTTT. Protein product: CASSPQGASNQPQHF.